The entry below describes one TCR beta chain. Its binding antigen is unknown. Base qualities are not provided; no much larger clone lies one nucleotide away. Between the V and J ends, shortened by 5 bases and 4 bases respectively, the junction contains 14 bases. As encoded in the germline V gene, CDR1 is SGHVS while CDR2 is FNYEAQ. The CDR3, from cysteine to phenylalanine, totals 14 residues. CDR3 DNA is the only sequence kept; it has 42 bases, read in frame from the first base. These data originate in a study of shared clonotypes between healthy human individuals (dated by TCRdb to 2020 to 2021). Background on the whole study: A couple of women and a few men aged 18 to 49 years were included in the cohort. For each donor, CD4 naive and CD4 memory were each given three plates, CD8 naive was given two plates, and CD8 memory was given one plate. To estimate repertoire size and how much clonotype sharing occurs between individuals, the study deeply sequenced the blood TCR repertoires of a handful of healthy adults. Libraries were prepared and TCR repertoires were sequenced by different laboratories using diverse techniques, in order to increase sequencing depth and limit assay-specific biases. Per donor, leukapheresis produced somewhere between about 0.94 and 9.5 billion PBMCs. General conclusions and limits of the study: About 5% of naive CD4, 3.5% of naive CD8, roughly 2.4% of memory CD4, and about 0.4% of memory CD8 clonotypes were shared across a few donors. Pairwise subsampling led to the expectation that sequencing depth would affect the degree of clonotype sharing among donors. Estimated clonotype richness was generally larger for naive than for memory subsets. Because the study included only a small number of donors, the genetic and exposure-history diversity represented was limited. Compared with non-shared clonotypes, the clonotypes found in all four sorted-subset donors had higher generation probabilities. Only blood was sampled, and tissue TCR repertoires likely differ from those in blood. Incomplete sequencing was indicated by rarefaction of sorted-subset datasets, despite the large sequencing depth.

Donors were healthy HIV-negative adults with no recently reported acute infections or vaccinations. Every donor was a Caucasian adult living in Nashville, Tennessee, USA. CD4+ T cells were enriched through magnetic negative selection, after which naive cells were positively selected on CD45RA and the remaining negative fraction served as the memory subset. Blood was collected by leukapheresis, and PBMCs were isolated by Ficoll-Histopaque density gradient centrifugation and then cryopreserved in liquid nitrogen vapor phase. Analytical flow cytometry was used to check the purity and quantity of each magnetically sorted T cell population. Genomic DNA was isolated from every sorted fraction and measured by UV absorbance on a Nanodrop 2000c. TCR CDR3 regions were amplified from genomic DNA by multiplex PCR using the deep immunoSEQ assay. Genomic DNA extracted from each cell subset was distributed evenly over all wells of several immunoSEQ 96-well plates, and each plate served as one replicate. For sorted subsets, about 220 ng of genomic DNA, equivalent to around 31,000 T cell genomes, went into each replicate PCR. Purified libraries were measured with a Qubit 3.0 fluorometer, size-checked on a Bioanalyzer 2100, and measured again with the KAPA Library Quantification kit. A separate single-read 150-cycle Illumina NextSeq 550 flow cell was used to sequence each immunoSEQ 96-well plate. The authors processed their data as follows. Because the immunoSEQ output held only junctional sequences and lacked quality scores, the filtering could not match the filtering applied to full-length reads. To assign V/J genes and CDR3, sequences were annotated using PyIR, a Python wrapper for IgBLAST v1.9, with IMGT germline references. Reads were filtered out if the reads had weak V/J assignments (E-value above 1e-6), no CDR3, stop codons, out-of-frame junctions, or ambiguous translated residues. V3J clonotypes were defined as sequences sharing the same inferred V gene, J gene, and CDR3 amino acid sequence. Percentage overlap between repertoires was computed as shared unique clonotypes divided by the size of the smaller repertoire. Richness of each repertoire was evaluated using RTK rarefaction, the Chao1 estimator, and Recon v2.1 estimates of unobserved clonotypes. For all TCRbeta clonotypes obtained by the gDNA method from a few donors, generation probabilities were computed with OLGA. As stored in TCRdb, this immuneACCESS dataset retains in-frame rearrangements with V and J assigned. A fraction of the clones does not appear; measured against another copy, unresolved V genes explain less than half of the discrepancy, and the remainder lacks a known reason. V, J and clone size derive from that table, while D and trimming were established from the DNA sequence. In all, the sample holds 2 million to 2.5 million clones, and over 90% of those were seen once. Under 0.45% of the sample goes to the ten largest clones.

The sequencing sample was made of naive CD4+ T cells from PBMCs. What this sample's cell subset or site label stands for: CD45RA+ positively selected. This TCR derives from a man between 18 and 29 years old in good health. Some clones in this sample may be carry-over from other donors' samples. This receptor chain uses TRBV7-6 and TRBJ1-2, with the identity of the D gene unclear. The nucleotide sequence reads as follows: TGTGCCAGCAGCCCCGGGGAGGGAGCCTATGGCTACACCTTC. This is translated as CASSPGEGAYGYTF.